The T cell receptor (beta chain) described here comes from a study of T cell responses to AZD1222 COVID-19 vaccine. This CDR3 is 16 amino acids long. CDR1 and CDR2 from the germline V gene are SGDLS and YYNGEE. V shed 0 bases and J shed 0 bases, with 10 bases lying between them. Clones were sequenced by immunoSEQ multiplex PCR, and TCRdb holds only the in-frame ones, with some missing. The sample yields about 130,000 clones, more than 75% seen once. A word on this clone: Antigen unknown.

The study's findings and limits: In a largely white British group with more females than males, clonal diversity was possibly underestimated. Once two AZD1222 doses were given, Spike-specific TCR breadth and depth went up. The span of vaccine-associated CD4 TCRs extended across spike, with dominance at 160-218 and 743-854. At study baseline, merely six AZD1222 recipients were seropositive.

The sequence was obtained from an adult who received the AZD1222 COVID-19 vaccine. The chain has TRBV9 and TRBJ1-3; no reliable D call. This material consisted of peripheral blood, taken 28 days after the second AZD1222 dose. The CDR3 coding sequence is TGTGCCAGCAGCGTAGATGGAGGGAACTCTGGAAACACCATATATTTT. Residues: CASSVDGGNSGNTIYF.